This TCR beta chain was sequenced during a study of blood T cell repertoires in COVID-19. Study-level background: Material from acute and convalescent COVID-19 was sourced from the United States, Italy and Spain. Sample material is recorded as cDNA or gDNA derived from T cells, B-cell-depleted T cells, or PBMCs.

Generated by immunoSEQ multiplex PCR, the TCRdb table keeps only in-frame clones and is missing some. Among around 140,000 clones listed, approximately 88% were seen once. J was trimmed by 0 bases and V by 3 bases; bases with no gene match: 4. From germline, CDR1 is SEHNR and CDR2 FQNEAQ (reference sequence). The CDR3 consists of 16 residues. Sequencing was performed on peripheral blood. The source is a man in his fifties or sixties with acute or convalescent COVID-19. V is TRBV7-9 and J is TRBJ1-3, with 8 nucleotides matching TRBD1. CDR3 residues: CASSFIGTGSGNTIYF. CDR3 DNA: TGTGCCAGCAGCTTCATAGGGACAGGCTCTGGAAACACCATATATTTT.